This T cell receptor (beta chain) comes out of a study of blood T cell repertoires in COVID-19. As for the study in general: There were acute and convalescent COVID-19 samples, and they came from the United States, Italy and Spain. Nucleic acid was either cDNA or gDNA, and it came from T cells, B-cell-depleted T cells, or PBMCs.

Under the authors' procedure: Estimation of nucleated cell counts relied on the amplification of reference gene primers. Repertoires were generated with immunoSEQ multiplex PCR, while TCRdb's copy carries only in-frame clones and drops some. That table furnishes V, J and clone size, whereas the DNA furnished D and trimming. The table shows more than 90,000 clones, with about 85% occurring only once. The CDR3 consists of 14 residues. Per germline, CDR1 MDHEN and CDR2 SYDVKM. J gave up 4 bases and V 7 bases, and 10 bases lay outside the gene matches. J is TRBJ2-7 and V is TRBV28; 7 bases agree with TRBD1. What was sequenced was peripheral blood. This TCR was sampled from a human donor in a cohort sampled during active COVID-19. The DNA for the CDR3 is TGTGCCAGCACCCTCCTCGGGGACAGATACGAGCAGTACTTC. It is translated as CASTLLGDRYEQYF.